The 15 T cell receptor beta chains reported below all come from one sample, sequenced in a study of graft-versus-host responses after intestinal transplantation. Some clones are missing from TCRdb's copy, which holds only in-frame ones; the method was immunoSEQ multiplex PCR. Of 99,000 or so clones in the sample, roughly 90% were seen once. For these TCRs, the target antigens are not known. The material sequenced was unstimulated CD4+ T cells sorted from spleen or lymph node cells, taken before intestinal transplant. The receptors originated from a human donor who received an intestinal transplant.

This chain connects TRBV4-1 to TRBJ1-1; 7 bases fit TRBD1. The V segment lost 4 bases and the J segment 0 bases; nucleotides outside the gene matches: 5. The germline V gene has CDR1 MGHRA and CDR2 YSYEKL. The CDR3 runs to 15 residues. The DNA for the CDR3 is TGCGCCAGCAGCCCGGGACAGACCTTGAACACTGAAGCTTTCTTT. This gives the protein CASSPGQTLNTEAFF.

The chain couples TRBV4-2 to TRBJ2-5, with D maybe TRBD2 (6 bases). V was trimmed by 2 bases and J by 2 bases, leaving 9 bases between them. The CDR3 is 14 amino acids. The germline V gene encodes CDR1 LGHNA and CDR2 YNFKEQ. The CDR3 bases are TGTGCCAGCAGCCAATCTGGACTACAAGAGACCCAGTACTTC. This encodes CASSQSGLQETQYF.

The chain uses TRBV6-5 and TRBJ2-3, with TRBD2 as a possible D gene (5 bases). Germline V gene data show CDR1 as MNHEY and CDR2 as SVGAGI. The CDR3 has 14 amino acids. The germline V and J ends were trimmed by 2 bases and 5 bases, with 11 bases remaining between them. In DNA form, the CDR3 reads TGTGCCAGCAGTTACGGCGTAGGAGGAGATACGCAGTATTTT. Its translation: CASSYGVGGDTQYF.

J is TRBJ2-3 and V is TRBV4-1; weak D call: TRBD2 (6 bases). The CDR3 is made up of 16 amino acids. V was trimmed by 4 bases and J by 1 base, leaving 15 bases between them. The germline V gene encodes CDR1 MGHRA and CDR2 YSYEKL. CDR3 in amino acids: CASSLALSGGTDTQYF. The DNA for the CDR3 is TGCGCCAGCAGCCTCGCTCTTTCGGGGGGCACAGATACGCAGTATTTT.

This chain joins TRBV9 and TRBJ2-1; 10 bases fit TRBD2. CDR1 and CDR2 (germline): SGDLS, YYNGEE. V lost 0 bases and J lost 0; bases outside the gene matches: 3. The CDR3 runs to 17 residues. CDR3: CASSVEPSGSSYNEQFF. The CDR3 nucleotides read TGTGCCAGCAGCGTAGAGCCTAGCGGGAGCTCCTACAATGAGCAGTTCTTC.

The chain is built from TRBV5-1 and TRBJ2-7, with 12 positions matching TRBD2. J was trimmed by 4 bases and V by 0 bases; bases with no gene match: 11. The CDR3 consists of 18 residues. Germline V gene data show CDR1 as SGHRS and CDR2 as YFSETQ. CDR3: CASSLAASGGAGIYEQYF. The CDR3 DNA follows: TGCGCCAGCAGCTTGGCGGCTAGCGGGGGGGCCGGAATATACGAGCAGTACTTC.

The chain recombines TRBV10-1 with TRBJ1-6, with D possibly TRBD1 on 5 matching bases. This CDR3 spans 14 amino acids. Trimming took off 2 bases at V and 4 bases at J, with 6 bases between the two ends. Germline V gives CDR1 WNHNN, CDR2 SYGVQD (reference sequence). CDR3 in amino acids: CASSERGYNSPLHF. Here the CDR3 DNA reads TGCGCCAGCAGTGAGAGGGGTTATAATTCACCCCTCCACTTT.

J is TRBJ1-1 and V is TRBV19; no definite D call. The germline V gene encodes CDR1 LNHDA and CDR2 SQIVND (reference sequence). Trimming removed 3 bases at V and 4 bases at J, with 15 bases between. The length of the CDR3 is 15 residues. CDR3 nucleotides: TGTGCCAGTAGTATGATCGAGCGTGTCGGCACTGAAGCTTTCTTT. This codes for CASSMIERVGTEAFF.

This clone was found a few times. The genes are TRBV7-3 and TRBJ2-1; TRBD2 matches at 15 bases. CDR3 size: 17 residues. Unmatched junction bases numbered 10, after V lost 4 bases and J lost 9 bases. Germline CDR1 is SGHTA and CDR2 is FQGTGA. Written as DNA, the CDR3 is TGTGCCAGCAGCTCAGGGGTGGGACTAGCGGGAGGTCGTGAGCAGTTCTTC. Amino acids: CASSSGVGLAGGREQFF.

This CDR3 is CASSSTGKGDTQYF. The CDR3 DNA sequence: TGTGCCAGCAGTTCGACAGGGAAAGGAGATACGCAGTATTTT. The rearrangement joins TRBV28 to TRBJ2-3; 7 positions match TRBD1. CDR3 size: 14 residues. The germline V gene has CDR1 MDHEN and CDR2 SYDVKM. The V segment lost 4 bases and the J segment 5 bases; nucleotides outside the gene matches: 6.

In its sample, this clone was seen a few times. Germline and junction disagree at one end, which may indicate a read error. The chain recombines TRBV6-1 with TRBJ2-3; maybe TRBD1 (6 bases). Germline CDR1 and CDR2: MNHNS and SASEGT. The length of the CDR3 is 14 residues. In nucleotides, the CDR3 is TGTGCCAGCAGGGAAGACAGGTTCTATGATACGCAGTATTTT. Protein sequence: CASREDRFYDTQYF.

The CDR3 loop reads CASSSGQGGTYEQYF. The CDR3 coding sequence is TGTGCCAGCAGCTCGGGACAGGGGGGGACCTACGAGCAGTACTTC. The chain recombines TRBV7-9 with TRBJ2-7, with 11 bases fitting TRBD1. Trimming at V came to 4 bases and at J to 2 bases, leaving 4 bases not matched to a gene. CDR1 SEHNR and CDR2 FQNEAQ come from the germline V gene (reference sequence). This CDR3 has 15 residues.

The V and J genes are TRBV28 and TRBJ2-1, with a tentative D call TRBD2 (5 bases). V lost 7 bases and J 10 bases, leaving 17 bases between the germline ends. The CDR3 covers 13 residues. CDR1 and CDR2 from the germline V gene are MDHEN and SYDVKM. The CDR3 DNA sequence: TGTGCCAGCATTGCGGACTCCGGATACGAGCAGTTCTTC. Residues: CASIADSGYEQFF.

V and J are TRBV7-9 and TRBJ2-5, with 10 positions matching TRBD2. V lost 1 base, J lost 1 base, and 6 bases stayed unmatched. CDR1 and CDR2 (germline): SEHNR, FQNEAQ (reference sequence). This CDR3 is 17 amino acids long. The CDR3 DNA sequence: TGTGCCAGCAGCTTAGGGGCTAGCGGGGGCCTCCAAGAGACCCAGTACTTC. Translated, it gives CASSLGASGGLQETQYF.

This clone has only a few counts. The chain joins TRBV10-3 to TRBJ1-2, with a possible D match to TRBD1 (5 bases). Germline V gene sequence: CDR1 ENHRY, CDR2 SYGVKD. CDR3 size: 18 residues. Trimming left V 2 bases short and J 0 bases short, with 19 bases between. The CDR3 sequence: CAISEPNHKGKPNYGYTF. CDR3 in DNA: TGTGCCATCAGTGAGCCCAACCACAAGGGGAAACCTAACTATGGCTACACCTTC.